The present TCR beta chain was sequenced within a study of lymphopenia after photon versus proton radiotherapy. Whole-study findings and limits: Under photons, naive T cells and diversity fell while effector/memory populations rose. After lymphocyte nadir, photon-treated repertoires showed oligoclonal expansion, especially CD8+ Temra. Larger post-nadir TCR diversity loss correlated inversely with survival in deceased patients. Only patients who died were analyzed for survival; proton advantage is unproven.

Germline values: CDR1 LGHNA, CDR2 YNFKEQ. CDR3 length: 13 amino acids. With 4 bases removed from V and 2 bases from J, the gap between germline ends came to 7 bases. Remarks on this clone: Its antigen is not identified.

The method was immunoSEQ multiplex PCR; TCRdb's version includes in-frame clones alone and lacks a portion of them. The sample lists 83,000 or so clones, approximately 82% occurring once. The genes are TRBV4-2 and TRBJ2-3, with D unresolved. The TCR was taken from a man aged 60-69 years with pancreatic cancer. The sequencing used peripheral blood, collected from a patient treated with proton-based radiotherapy. The CDR3 protein is CASSLASTDTQYF. CDR3 bases: TGTGCCAGCAGCCTGGCCTCCACAGATACGCAGTATTTT.